Below, one T cell receptor beta chain is given with its context. The data stem from a study of T-cell memory formation after mild COVID-19. This CDR3 region has 14 residues. V was clipped by 4 bases and J by 0 bases, with 10 bases between them. The germline V gene encodes CDR1 SQVTM and CDR2 ANQGSEA. TCRdb redid the calling of the 5' RACE reads with MiXCR, one entry per CDR3 protein. The sample carries approximately 570,000 distinct CDR3 sequences, about a sixth recorded once. V gene TRBV29-1 combines with J gene TRBJ1-5; a weak D match, TRBD1 (6 bases). The sequence came from an adult woman who had mild COVID-19 (a few samples of this study predate the infection). Cell type and time point are not known. Sequencing used PBMCs or a T cell subset sorted from them (not recorded which). The CDR3 DNA sequence: TGCAGCGTTGCGGGGGGCTATAGCAATCAGCCCCAGCATTTT. Its protein product is CSVAGGYSNQPQHF.